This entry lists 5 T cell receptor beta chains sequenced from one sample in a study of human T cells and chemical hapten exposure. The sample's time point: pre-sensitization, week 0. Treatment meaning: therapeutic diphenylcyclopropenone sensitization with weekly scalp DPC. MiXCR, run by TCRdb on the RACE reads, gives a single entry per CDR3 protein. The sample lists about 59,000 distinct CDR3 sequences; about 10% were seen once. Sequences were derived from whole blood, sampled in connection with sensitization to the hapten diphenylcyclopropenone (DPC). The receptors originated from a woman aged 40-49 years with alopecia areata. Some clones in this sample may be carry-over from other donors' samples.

Written as DNA, the CDR3 is TGTGCCAGCAGCTTATCCCGCCCGGCCACGAATGAGCAGTTCTTC. It is translated as CASSLSRPATNEQFF. The chain has TRBV7-9 and TRBJ2-1; unclear D gene. The CDR3 contains 15 residues. Trimming left V 2 bases short and J 7 bases short, with 15 bases between. CDR1 SEHNR and CDR2 FQNEAQ come from the germline V gene (reference sequence).

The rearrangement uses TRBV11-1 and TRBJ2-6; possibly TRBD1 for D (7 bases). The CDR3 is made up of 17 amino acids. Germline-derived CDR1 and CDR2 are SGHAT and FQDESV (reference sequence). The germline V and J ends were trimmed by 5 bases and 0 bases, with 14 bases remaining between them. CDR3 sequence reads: CASSPGGITSGANVLTF. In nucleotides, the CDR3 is TGTGCCAGCAGCCCAGGGGGGATTACCTCTGGGGCCAACGTCCTGACTTTC.

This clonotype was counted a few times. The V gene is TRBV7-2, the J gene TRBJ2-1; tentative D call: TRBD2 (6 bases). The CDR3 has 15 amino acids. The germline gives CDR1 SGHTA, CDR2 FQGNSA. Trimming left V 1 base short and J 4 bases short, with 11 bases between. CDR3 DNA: TGTGCCAGCAGCTTAGAGCGTAGCGGTTACAATGAGCAGTTCTTC. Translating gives CASSLERSGYNEQFF.

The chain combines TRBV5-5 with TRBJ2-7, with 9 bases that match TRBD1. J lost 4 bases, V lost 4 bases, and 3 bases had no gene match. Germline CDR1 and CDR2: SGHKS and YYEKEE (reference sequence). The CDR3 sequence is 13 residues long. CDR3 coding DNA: TGTGCCAGCAGCGGCGGACAGGGGTACGAGCAGTACTTC. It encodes CASSGGQGYEQYF.

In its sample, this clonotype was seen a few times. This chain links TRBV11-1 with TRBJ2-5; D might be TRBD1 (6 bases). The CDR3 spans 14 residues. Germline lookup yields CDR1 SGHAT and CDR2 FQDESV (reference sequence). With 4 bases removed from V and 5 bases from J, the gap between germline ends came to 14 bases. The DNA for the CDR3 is TGTGCCAGCAGCTACCGACAGGCTCGGGAGACCCAGTACTTC. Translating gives CASSYRQARETQYF.